This is a list of T cell receptor beta chains from one sample in a study of cytomegalovirus exposure and HLA in healthy donors. The method was immunoSEQ multiplex PCR; TCRdb's version includes in-frame clones alone and lacks a portion of them. The data show roughly 90,000 clones, 93% seen once. Sequenced input: PBMCs. Source of these receptors: a woman aged 25 to 39 in good health and CMV-seropositive. The CDR3 runs from the conserved cysteine through the conserved F or W. Fields, in order: V gene, D gene, J gene, clone size, CDR3 DNA, CDR3 protein. A D gene is named only where the DNA matches it firmly. The size field is filled for only some rows; it gives once, few, many or a size class.

>TRBV5-1|TRBD1|TRBJ2-4|NA
TGCGCCAGCAGCGCCGGGACAGAAGGCATTCAGTACTTC
CASSAGTEGIQYF
>TRBV5-4|NA|TRBJ2-7|NA
TGTGCCAGCAGCTTGGCACGCAGGCACGAGCAGTACTTC
CASSLARRHEQYF
>TRBV5-5|NA|TRBJ2-7|NA
TGTGCCAGCAGCCGGTCGAGGGGGACCTACGAGCAGTACTTC
CASSRSRGTYEQYF
>TRBV4-3|TRBD2|TRBJ2-1|NA
TGCGCCAGCAGCCAAGAGGCTAGCGGGAGCCCCTACAATGAGCAGTTCTTC
CASSQEASGSPYNEQFF
>TRBV19|TRBD1|TRBJ1-1|NA
TGTGCCAGCACTACGACAGGGAGGAACACTGAAGCTTTCTTT
CASTTTGRNTEAFF
>TRBV6-5|TRBD2|TRBJ2-1|NA
TGTGCCAGTAAAAGCGGGGGGATAGCGGGCAATGAGCAGTTCTTC
CASKSGGIAGNEQFF
>TRBV28|NA|TRBJ2-2|NA
TGTGCCAGCAGTCCCACGTCTCCTAAGGAGCTGTTTTTT
CASSPTSPKELFF
>TRBV18|NA|TRBJ2-3|few
TGTGCCAGCTCAAAGCGGAGGGCCACAGATACGCAGTATTTT
CASSKRRATDTQYF
>TRBV5-6|NA|TRBJ2-5|NA
TGTGCCAGCAGCCCACCGGGGCAGGGGGGAGAGACCCAGTACTTC
CASSPPGQGGETQYF
>TRBV5-1|NA|TRBJ1-3|NA
TGCGCCAGCAGCTTGCCGGGGACTGGAAACACCATATATTTT
CASSLPGTGNTIYF
>TRBV11-3|NA|TRBJ2-2|once
TGTGCCAGCAGCTTAAAGACGGGAGTAATGGGCACCGGGGAGCTGTTTTTT
CASSLKTGVMGTGELFF
>TRBV4-1|TRBD1|TRBJ1-1|NA
TGCGCCAGCAGCCAAGTTCCATCGGGACAGTTGAACACTGAAGCTTTCTTT
CASSQVPSGQLNTEAFF
>TRBV7-9|NA|TRBJ2-2|NA
TGTGCCAGCAGCTCCACAGGGATCGGCACCGGGGAGCTGTTTTTT
CASSSTGIGTGELFF
>TRBV19|NA|TRBJ2-2|NA
TGTGCCAGTAGTATCAGTGAGGACACCGGGGAGCTGTTTTTT
CASSISEDTGELFF
>TRBV10-2|TRBD1|TRBJ2-7|NA
TGCGCCAGCAGTGTTAGGGGTACAGGGGGCGAGCAGTACTTC
CASSVRGTGGEQYF
>TRBV7-9|TRBD1|TRBJ1-1|NA
TGTGCCAGCAGCTTTGAGACAGGGGATCTCCCTGAAGCTTTCTTT
CASSFETGDLPEAFF
>TRBV28|TRBD2|TRBJ2-1|NA
TGTGCCAGCAGATCCTCGGGAGGGCCCTACAATGAGCAGTTCTTC
CASRSSGGPYNEQFF
>TRBV15|TRBD1|TRBJ2-2|NA
TGTGCCACCAGCAGAACGACAGGGGGCAACACCGGGGAGCTGTTTTTT
CATSRTTGGNTGELFF
>TRBV6-5|NA|TRBJ1-1|NA
TGTGCCAGCAGTACCAGGGGCACTGAAGCTTTCTTT
CASSTRGTEAFF
>TRBV6-6|NA|TRBJ1-1|NA
TGTGCCAGCAGTTACGATAGGGGGGGTACTGAAGCTTTCTTT
CASSYDRGGTEAFF
>TRBV5-1|NA|TRBJ2-1|NA
TGCGCCAGCAGCCTGGGAGGCGGTGGAGGGGAGAATGAGCAGTTCTTC
CASSLGGGGGENEQFF
>TRBV28|TRBD2|TRBJ2-3|NA
TGTGCCAGCAGTTTAGGGCTAGCGGACAGCACAGATACGCAGTATTTT
CASSLGLADSTDTQYF
>TRBV5-4|TRBD2|TRBJ2-1|NA
TGTGCCAGCAGCTTACCGGGACTAGCGGGAGACGGTCAGTTCTTC
CASSLPGLAGDGQFF
>TRBV10-3|NA|TRBJ1-4|NA
TGTGCCATCAGTGACGTCGGTTCTAATGAAAAACTGTTTTTT
CAISDVGSNEKLFF
>TRBV27|NA|TRBJ2-1|NA
TGTGCCAGCAGTTCGGGACTCAATGAGCAGTTCTTC
CASSSGLNEQFF
>TRBV25-1|NA|TRBJ2-3|NA
TGTGCCAGCGGCCCCCAGGGGCTCCTTGGGACAGATACGCAGTATTTT
CASGPQGLLGTDTQYF
>TRBV25-1|NA|TRBJ1-1|NA
TGTGCCAGCAGTGATGGAGAGGAAGCTTTCTTT
CASSDGEEAFF
>TRBV28|NA|TRBJ1-1|NA
TGTGCCAGCAACCTAAACACTGAAGCTTTCTTT
CASNLNTEAFF
>TRBV19|NA|TRBJ2-4|NA
TGTGCCAGTGCTACGTCAGGGGGGGCCAAAAACATTCAGTACTTC
CASATSGGAKNIQYF
>TRBV28|NA|TRBJ2-1|NA
TGTGCCAGCAGTCCGACAGGCCCGGGTGTCCATGAGCAGTTCTTC
CASSPTGPGVHEQFF
>TRBV7-2|NA|TRBJ2-7|once
TGTGCCAGCAGCTTAACAGGGTTTCAAGTAAGTTACGAGCAGTACTTC
CASSLTGFQVSYEQYF
>TRBV7-8|NA|TRBJ1-2|NA
TGTGCCAGCAGCTTAGGTGCTGGGGCAGCTAACTATGGCTACACCTTC
CASSLGAGAANYGYTF
>TRBV6-5|NA|TRBJ2-6|NA
TGTGCCACGAGAAGATCTGGGGCCAACGTCCTGACTTTC
CATRRSGANVLTF
>TRBV5-1|NA|TRBJ2-7|once
TGCGCCAGCAGCTTCGGAGATGCCTACGAGCAGTACTTC
CASSFGDAYEQYF
>TRBV5-1|TRBD2|TRBJ2-7|NA
TGCGCCAGCAGCCGGCTGGCTAGCGGGAGTCACGAGCAGTACTTC
CASSRLASGSHEQYF
>TRBV27|NA|TRBJ2-1|NA
TGTGCCAGCAGTAGGAGTACCTCCTACAATGAGCAGTTCTTC
CASSRSTSYNEQFF
>TRBV9|TRBD2|TRBJ2-1|few
TGTGCCAGCAGCCGGGGGAGTAGCGGGAGCAATGAGCAGTTCTTC
CASSRGSSGSNEQFF
>TRBV4-3|NA|TRBJ1-1|once
TGCGCCAGCAGCCCTGGCCTCGCGAACACTGAAGCTTTCTTT
CASSPGLANTEAFF
>TRBV19|TRBD2|TRBJ2-6|NA
TGTGCCAGTAGTATAGACCCACCCCACCGAGCGGGAGTTGCAGGGGCCAACGTCCTGACTTTC
CASSIDPPHRAGVAGANVLTF
>TRBV5-1|TRBD1|TRBJ1-1|NA
TGCGCCAGCAGCTCAACTCCAGGGGGTACTGAAGCTTTCTTT
CASSSTPGGTEAFF
>TRBV18|NA|TRBJ2-7|NA
TGTGCCAGCTCACCCAACTCAGCGCGCTACGAGCAGTACTTC
CASSPNSARYEQYF
>TRBV9|TRBD1|TRBJ2-3|NA
TGTGCCAGCAGCGTCGCACCCGGGACAGGGGGTAGCACAGATACGCAGTATTTT
CASSVAPGTGGSTDTQYF
>TRBV2|NA|TRBJ1-1|NA
TGTGCCAGCAGACCCACAGGGTTTTACACTGAAGCTTTCTTT
CASRPTGFYTEAFF
>TRBV18|TRBD2|TRBJ2-2|NA
TGTGCCAGCTCACCAGGCCTAGCGGGAGAATCCGGGGAGCTGTTTTTT
CASSPGLAGESGELFF
>TRBV7-6|TRBD1|TRBJ2-7|NA
TGTGCCAGCAGCTTAAGGGACAGGGGTATCCACGAGCAGTACTTC
CASSLRDRGIHEQYF
>TRBV30|TRBD1|TRBJ1-5|once
TGTGCCTGGAGTGCGGGACAGGGATCCAGTCATCAGCCCCAGCATTTT
CAWSAGQGSSHQPQHF
>TRBV5-1|NA|TRBJ2-2|NA
TGCGCCAGCAGCTGGAACAGGGTAACCGGGGAGCTGTTTTTT
CASSWNRVTGELFF
>TRBV7-9|NA|TRBJ2-7|NA
TGTGCCAGCAGCTTAGCGGGGGCCCACTACGAGCAGTACTTC
CASSLAGAHYEQYF
>TRBV7-2|NA|TRBJ2-7|NA
TGTGCCAGCAGCCTCGAGGACGAGCAGTACTTC
CASSLEDEQYF
>TRBV9|TRBD2|TRBJ2-3|NA
TGTGCCAGCAGCGAACGACTAGCGGGAGCGGATACGCAGTATTTT
CASSERLAGADTQYF
>TRBV5-1|NA|TRBJ2-7|NA
TGCGCCAGCAGCTTGAACCGGGACACCCGTCCTTACGAGCAGTACTTC
CASSLNRDTRPYEQYF
>TRBV2|NA|TRBJ2-2|NA
TGTGCCAGCAGACCTATAGCAAACACCGGGGAGCTGTTTTTT
CASRPIANTGELFF
>TRBV2|NA|TRBJ2-7|NA
TGTGCCAGCCGCAGGGTTTCCTACGAGCAGTACTTC
CASRRVSYEQYF